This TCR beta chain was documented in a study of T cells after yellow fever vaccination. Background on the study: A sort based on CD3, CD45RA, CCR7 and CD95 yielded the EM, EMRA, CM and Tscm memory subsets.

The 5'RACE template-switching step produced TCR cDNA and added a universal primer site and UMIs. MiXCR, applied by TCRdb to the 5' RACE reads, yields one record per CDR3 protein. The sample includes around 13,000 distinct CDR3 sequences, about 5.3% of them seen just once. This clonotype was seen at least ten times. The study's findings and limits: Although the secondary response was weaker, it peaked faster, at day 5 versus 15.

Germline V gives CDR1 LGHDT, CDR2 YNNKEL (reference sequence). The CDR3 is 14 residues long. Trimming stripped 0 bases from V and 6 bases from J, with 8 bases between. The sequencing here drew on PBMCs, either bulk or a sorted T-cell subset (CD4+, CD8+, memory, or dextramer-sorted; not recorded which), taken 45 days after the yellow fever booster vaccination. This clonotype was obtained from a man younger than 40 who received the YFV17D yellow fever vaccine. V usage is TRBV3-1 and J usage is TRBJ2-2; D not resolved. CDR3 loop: CASSQDVVAGELFF. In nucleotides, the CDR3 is TGTGCCAGCAGCCAAGATGTAGTGGCCGGGGAGCTGTTTTTT.